The source of this T cell receptor (beta chain) is a study of blood T cell repertoires in COVID-19 (dated by TCRdb to 2020 to 2021). For the wider study: The collaborator samples originated in the United States, Italy and Spain and spanned the acute and convalescent phases of COVID-19. The material from the prospective study consisted of cDNA or gDNA derived from T cells, B-cell-depleted T cells, or PBMCs. Subjects who had been exposed to COVID-19, were actively infected with it, or had recovered from it provided the deeply sampled blood TCRbeta repertoires that made up the dataset. The repertoires were released in a freely available public database intended as a resource for research on the immune response to SARS-CoV-2. Samples were obtained from the ongoing ImmuneRACE study (first 160 participants) and from over 1,000 subjects provided by 6 global collaborators. The sample metadata nearly always contained a de-identified subject ID, COVID-19 status, age in years and sex. HLA class I and class II types, where available, came from metadata supplied by the sample provider rather than from assay-based typing.

As concerns this clone: Its antigen target is currently unknown. No base quality values were provided; no much bigger clone lies one nucleotide off.

Whole blood was collected in K2EDTA tubes by collaborating institutions according to the institutions' own protocols. For TCRbeta analysis, collaborators shipped samples as frozen whole blood, isolated PBMCs, or DNA extracted from either of those sample types. TCRbeta CDR3 regions were amplified from genomic DNA by means of the immunoSEQ Assay, a bias-controlled multiplex PCR. Processing in the source paper ran as follows. The number of nucleated cells in each sample was estimated from the amplification of reference gene primers within the assay. To quantify the absolute abundance of each unique TCRbeta CDR3 rearrangement, sequence reads were collapsed and filtered. For each sample, productive Simpson clonality was calculated as the square root of Simpson's diversity index over productive rearrangements. The table was pulled from immuneACCESS by TCRdb, which kept in-frame rearrangements only. Such tables lose some clones; where checked, under half of the loss comes from unresolved V genes, and the rest has no known cause. The V and J calls and clone size come from that table; D and trimming were worked out from the DNA. In all, the sample holds about 33,000 clones, and around 85% of those were seen once. The ten largest account for around 7% of the sample.

CDR3 length: 15 amino acids, cysteine to phenylalanine. The sequence is cut down to CDR3 DNA, 45 bases in frame from base 1. Here V drops 0 bases and J drops 2 bases, and the junction holds 2 bases not matched to any gene. The CDR1 and CDR2 encoded by the germline V gene are MGHRA and YSYEKL. On the study overall, not on this receptor specifically: The quantity of clinical and demographic metadata differed by source and by participant and was supplied without curation.

This TCR derives from a human donor in a cohort sampled during active COVID-19. Sequencing input: peripheral blood. The chain couples TRBV4-1 to TRBJ1-2, with 8 bases aligning to TRBD1. At the DNA level, the sequence is TGCGCCAGCAGCCAAGATTACAGGGGGAACTATGGCTACACCTTC. Translated, it gives CASSQDYRGNYGYTF.